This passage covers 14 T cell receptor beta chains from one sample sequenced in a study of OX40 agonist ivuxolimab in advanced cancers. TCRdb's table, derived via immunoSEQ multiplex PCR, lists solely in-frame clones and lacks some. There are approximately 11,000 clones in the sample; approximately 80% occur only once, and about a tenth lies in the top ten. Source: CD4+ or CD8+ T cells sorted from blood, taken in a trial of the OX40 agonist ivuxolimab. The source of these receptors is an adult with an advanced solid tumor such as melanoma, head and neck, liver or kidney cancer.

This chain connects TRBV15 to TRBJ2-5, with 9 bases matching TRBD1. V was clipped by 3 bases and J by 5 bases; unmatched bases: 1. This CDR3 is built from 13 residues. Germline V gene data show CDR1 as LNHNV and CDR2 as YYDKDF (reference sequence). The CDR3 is CATSRDRGETQYF. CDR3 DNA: TGTGCCACCAGCAGGGACAGGGGTGAGACCCAGTACTTC.

The CDR3 loop reads CASSPGITGELFF. The CDR3 region has the DNA TGTGCCAGCAGTCCCGGGATCACCGGGGAGCTGTTTTTT. This sequence joins TRBV28 and TRBJ2-2; a weak D match, TRBD2 (5 bases). The ends were cut back, 5 bases at V and 4 bases at J, with 8 bases in the middle. This CDR3 is built from 13 residues. The germline V gene has CDR1 MDHEN and CDR2 SYDVKM.

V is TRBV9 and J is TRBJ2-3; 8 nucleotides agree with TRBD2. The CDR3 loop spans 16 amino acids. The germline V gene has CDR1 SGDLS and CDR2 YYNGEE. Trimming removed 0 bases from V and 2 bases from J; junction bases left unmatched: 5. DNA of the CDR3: TGTGCCAGCAGCGTAGGTCTAGCGGGTTTCACAGATACGCAGTATTTT. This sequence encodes CASSVGLAGFTDTQYF. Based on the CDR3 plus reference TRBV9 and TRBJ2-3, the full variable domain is DSGVTQTPKHLITATGQRVTLRCSPRSGDLSVYWYQQSLDQGLQFLIQYYNGEERAKGNILERFSAQQFPDLHSELNLSSLELGDSALYFCASSVGLAGFTDTQYFGPGTRLTVL.

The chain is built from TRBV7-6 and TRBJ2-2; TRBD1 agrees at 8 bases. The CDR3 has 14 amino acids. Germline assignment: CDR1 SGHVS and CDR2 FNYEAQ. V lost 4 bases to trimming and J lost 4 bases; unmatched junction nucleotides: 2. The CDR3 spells CASSSGQVTGELFF. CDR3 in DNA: TGTGCCAGCAGCTCGGGACAGGTCACCGGGGAGCTGTTTTTT.

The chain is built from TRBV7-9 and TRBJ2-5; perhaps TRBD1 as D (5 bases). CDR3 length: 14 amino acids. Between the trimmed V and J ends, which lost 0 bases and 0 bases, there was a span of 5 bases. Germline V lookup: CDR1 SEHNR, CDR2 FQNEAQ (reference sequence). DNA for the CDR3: TGTGCCAGCAGCTTAGCGACAGACCAAGAGACCCAGTACTTC. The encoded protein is CASSLATDQETQYF.

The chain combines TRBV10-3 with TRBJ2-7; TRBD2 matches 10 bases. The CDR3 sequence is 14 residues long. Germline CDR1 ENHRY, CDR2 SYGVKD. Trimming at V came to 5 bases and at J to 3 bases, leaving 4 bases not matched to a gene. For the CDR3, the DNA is TGTGCCATCAGTCCTAGCGGGGGCTTCTACGAGCAGTACTTC. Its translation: CAISPSGGFYEQYF.

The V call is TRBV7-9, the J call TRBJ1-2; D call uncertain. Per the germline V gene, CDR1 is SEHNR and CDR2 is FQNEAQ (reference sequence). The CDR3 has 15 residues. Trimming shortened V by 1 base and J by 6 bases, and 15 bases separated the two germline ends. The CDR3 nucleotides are TGTGCCAGCAGCTTAGGTCCGGGGAATTTGCATGGCTACACCTTC. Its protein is CASSLGPGNLHGYTF.

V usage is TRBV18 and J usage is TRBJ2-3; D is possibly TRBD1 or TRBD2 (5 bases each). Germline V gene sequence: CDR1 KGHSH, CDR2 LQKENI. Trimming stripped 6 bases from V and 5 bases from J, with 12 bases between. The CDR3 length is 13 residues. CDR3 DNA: TGTGCCAGCTCCCCCCCGGGGCAAGATACGCAGTATTTT. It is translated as CASSPPGQDTQYF. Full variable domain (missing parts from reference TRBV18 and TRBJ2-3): NAGVMQNPRHLVRRRGQEARLRCSPMKGHSHVYWYRQLPEEGLKFMVYLQKENIIDESGMPKERFSAEFPKEGPSILRIQQVVRGDSAAYFCASSPPGQDTQYFGPGTRLTVL.

CDR3 nucleotide sequence: TGTGCCACCAGCAGTGTATTCCACTCGGGGTACAATGAGCAGTTCTTC. Encoded protein: CATSSVFHSGYNEQFF. V is TRBV15 and J is TRBJ2-1; TRBD2 is a possible D gene (5 bases). CDR3 length equals 16 residues. CDR1 and CDR2 from the germline V gene are LNHNV and YYDKDF (reference sequence). With 3 bases removed from V and 4 bases from J, the gap between germline ends came to 16 bases.

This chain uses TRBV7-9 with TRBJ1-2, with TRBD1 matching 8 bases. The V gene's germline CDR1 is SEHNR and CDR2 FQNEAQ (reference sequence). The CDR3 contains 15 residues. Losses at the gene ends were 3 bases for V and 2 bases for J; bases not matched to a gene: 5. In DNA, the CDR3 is TGTGCCAGCAGCTTCCCGGGACAGGCGAACTATGGCTACACCTTC. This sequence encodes CASSFPGQANYGYTF.

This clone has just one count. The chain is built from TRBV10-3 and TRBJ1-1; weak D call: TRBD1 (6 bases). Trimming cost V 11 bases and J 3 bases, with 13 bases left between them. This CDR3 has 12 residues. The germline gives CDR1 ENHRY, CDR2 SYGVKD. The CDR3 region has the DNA TGTGCCTCTAGGGGGGACGACACTGAAGCTTTCTTT. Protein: CASRGDDTEAFF.

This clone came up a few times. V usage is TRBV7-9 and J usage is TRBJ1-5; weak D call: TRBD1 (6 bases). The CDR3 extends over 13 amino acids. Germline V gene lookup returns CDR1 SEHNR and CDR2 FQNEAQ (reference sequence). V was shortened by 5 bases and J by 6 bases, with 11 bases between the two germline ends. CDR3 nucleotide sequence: TGTGCCAGCAGCATAGACAGGAGTCAGCCCCAGCATTTT. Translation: CASSIDRSQPQHF.

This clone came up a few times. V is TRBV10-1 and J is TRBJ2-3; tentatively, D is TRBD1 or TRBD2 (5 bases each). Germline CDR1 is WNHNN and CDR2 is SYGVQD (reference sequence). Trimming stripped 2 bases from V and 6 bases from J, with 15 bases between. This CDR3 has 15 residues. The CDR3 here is CASSEGGTGADTQYF. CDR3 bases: TGCGCCAGCAGTGAGGGGGGAACCGGAGCGGATACGCAGTATTTT.

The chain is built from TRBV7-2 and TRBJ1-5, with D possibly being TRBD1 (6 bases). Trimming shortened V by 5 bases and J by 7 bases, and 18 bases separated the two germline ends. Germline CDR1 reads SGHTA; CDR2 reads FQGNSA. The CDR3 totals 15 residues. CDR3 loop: CASSLHGRGGQPQHF. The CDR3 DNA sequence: TGTGCCAGCAGCCTCCACGGCAGGGGAGGCCAGCCCCAGCATTTT.